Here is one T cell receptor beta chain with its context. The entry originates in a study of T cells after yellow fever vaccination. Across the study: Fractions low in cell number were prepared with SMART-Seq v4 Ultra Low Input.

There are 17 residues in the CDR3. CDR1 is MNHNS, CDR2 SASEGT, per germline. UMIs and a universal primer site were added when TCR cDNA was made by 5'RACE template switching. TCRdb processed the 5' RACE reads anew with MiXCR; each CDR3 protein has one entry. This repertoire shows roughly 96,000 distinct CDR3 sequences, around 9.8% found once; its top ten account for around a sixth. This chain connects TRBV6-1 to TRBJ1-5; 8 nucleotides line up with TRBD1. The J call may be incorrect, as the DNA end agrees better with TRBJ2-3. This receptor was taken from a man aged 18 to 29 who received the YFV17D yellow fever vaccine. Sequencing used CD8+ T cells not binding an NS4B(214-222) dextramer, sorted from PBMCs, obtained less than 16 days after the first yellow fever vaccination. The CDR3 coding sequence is TGTGCCAGCAGTGGATCCAGGGGGCGGTGGGGCGGTCAGCCCCAGTATTTT. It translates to CASSGSRGRWGGQPQYF.